The clone carrying this T cell receptor beta chain was found a few times. Its antigen is currently unknown. The data were obtained in a study of T cell repertoires in cytomegalovirus infection. Study summary: CMV infection plus the matching HLA type was flagged by public TCR beta signatures.

Per the germline V gene, CDR1 is LGHNA and CDR2 is YNFKEQ. The CDR3 has 15 amino acids. Losses at the gene ends were 1 base for V and 6 bases for J; bases not matched to a gene: 4. TCRdb independently ran MiXCR on the reads; one entry per CDR3 protein. In the table there are approximately 1,000,000 distinct CDR3 sequences, around 30% of which are singletons. Notes on the study in general: The ex vivo response was dominated by HLA-C-restricted CMV-specific TCR beta clonotypes.

The chain recombines TRBV4-2 with TRBJ1-5, with 9 bases fitting TRBD1. The sample in question was cultured CD8+ T cells from PBMCs, obtained from culture after CMV antigen stimulation. This TCR was recovered from a human donor in good health (CMV status not recorded). Some clones in this sample may be carry-over from other donors' samples. The CDR3 is CASSQGGQGSQPQHF. The CDR3 region has the DNA TGTGCCAGCAGCCAAGGAGGACAGGGGAGTCAGCCCCAGCATTTT.